The 24 T cell receptor beta chains presented below share a single source sample, sequenced in a study of T cells in Graves' hyperthyroidism and ophthalmopathy. Amplified TCR beta CDR3 regions came from RNA transcripts. First-round RT-PCR of the TCR CDR3 relied on the HTBI primer set. Each CDR3 protein gets one entry after TCRdb re-called the multiplex PCR reads with MiXCR. Here the sample spans roughly 280,000 distinct CDR3 sequences, about 20% being singletons. What was sequenced was blood. These receptors came from a young man with Graves' ophthalmopathy.

This chain links TRBV9 with TRBJ2-7; 7 bases align to TRBD1. This CDR3 region has 14 residues. Germline values: CDR1 SGDLS, CDR2 YYNGEE. J gave up 7 bases and V 0 bases, and 7 bases lay outside the gene matches. CDR3: CASSVAGTEGEQYF. Here the CDR3 DNA reads TGTGCCAGCAGCGTAGCTGGGACAGAGGGGGAGCAGTACTTC. Complete variable domain (other parts from reference TRBV9 and TRBJ2-7): DSGVTQTPKHLITATGQRVTLRCSPRSGDLSVYWYQQSLDQGLQFLIQYYNGEERAKGNILERFSAQQFPDLHSELNLSSLELGDSALYFCASSVAGTEGEQYFGPGTRLTVT.

This clonotype was recorded at least ten times. V gene TRBV5-1 combines with J gene TRBJ2-3; perhaps TRBD1 as D (6 bases). The V gene's germline CDR1 is SGHRS and CDR2 YFSETQ. The CDR3 runs to 14 residues. The germline V and J ends were trimmed by 2 bases and 2 bases, with 9 bases remaining between them. DNA of the CDR3: TGCGCCAGCAGCTTAACAGGGTTCACAGATACGCAGTATTTT. Amino acids: CASSLTGFTDTQYF.

This chain connects TRBV7-2 to TRBJ2-1; 8 positions match TRBD2. Germline trimming cut 4 bases from V and 0 bases from J; bases unmatched to any gene: 14. CDR1 SGHTA and CDR2 FQGNSA come from the germline V gene. This CDR3 comprises 19 residues. The CDR3 loop is CASSSFSGTLTTSYNEQFF. The CDR3 DNA is TGTGCCAGCAGCTCCTTTAGCGGGACCCTGACGACCTCCTACAATGAGCAGTTCTTC.

The chain links TRBV4-1 to TRBJ1-2; D possibly corresponds to TRBD1 (5 bases). The CDR3 totals 14 residues. Per germline, CDR1 MGHRA and CDR2 YSYEKL. V was cut by 0 bases and J by 2 bases, with 7 bases left in between. For the CDR3, the DNA is TGCGCCAGCAGCCAAGAGGGGGAAAACTATGGCTACACCTTC. Its protein product is CASSQEGENYGYTF.

This clonotype was found many times. The gene calls are TRBV5-1 and TRBJ2-2; TRBD1 is a possible D gene (6 bases). This CDR3 spans 15 amino acids. The V gene lost 2 bases and the J gene lost 1 base, with 9 bases spanning the gap. Germline V lookup: CDR1 SGHRS, CDR2 YFSETQ. The CDR3 here is CASSFSGQNTGELFF. CDR3 sequence (DNA): TGCGCCAGCAGCTTTTCGGGACAGAACACCGGGGAGCTGTTTTTT.

The chain couples TRBV19 to TRBJ2-3, with TRBD2 identical over 10 bases. The CDR3 has 14 residues. In germline, CDR1 is LNHDA, CDR2 SQIVND (reference sequence). Trimming removed 5 bases from V and 5 bases from J; junction bases left unmatched: 4. This CDR3 is CASSPLAGRDTQYF. The CDR3 coding sequence is TGTGCCAGTAGTCCACTAGCGGGACGAGATACGCAGTATTTT. Filled out from reference TRBV19 and TRBJ2-3, the complete variable domain reads DGGITQSPKYLFRKEGQNVTLSCEQNLNHDAMYWYRQDPGQGLRLIYYSQIVNDFQKGDIAEGYSVSREKKESFPLTVTSAQKNPTAFYLCASSPLAGRDTQYFGPGTRLTVL.

At least ten counts were recorded for this clonotype. The J gene is TRBJ1-5, the V gene TRBV6-1, with D maybe TRBD1 (5 bases). The CDR3 consists of 18 residues. V dropped 4 bases and J dropped 0 bases, with 19 bases sitting between them. From germline, CDR1 is MNHNS and CDR2 SASEGT. CDR3 residues: CASSAGDRGIYSNQPQHF. The CDR3 nucleotides read TGTGCCAGCAGTGCCGGGGACCGGGGAATCTATAGCAATCAGCCCCAGCATTTT.

The chain joins TRBV2 to TRBJ1-2, with D tentatively TRBD1 (6 bases). Trimming cost V 3 bases and J 2 bases, with 13 bases left between them. CDR1 is SNHLY and CDR2 is FYNNEI in the germline V gene. This CDR3 is built from 15 residues. CDR3 DNA sequence: TGTGCCAGCAGTGATTTAGGGGGGCAGAACTATGGCTACACCTTC. Encoded protein: CASSDLGGQNYGYTF.

The rearrangement joins TRBV20-1 to TRBJ2-4; D unclear. The CDR3 consists of 12 residues. CDR1 and CDR2 from the germline V gene are DFQATT and SNEGSKA (reference sequence). V was clipped by 6 bases and J by 8 bases, with 14 bases between them. The CDR3 DNA reads as TGCAGTGCATTAAGAGGTTCCGACATTCAGTACTTC. It is translated as CSALRGSDIQYF.

The rearrangement links TRBV28 to TRBJ1-1; 12 nucleotides agree with TRBD1. This CDR3 has 15 residues. V was pared by 5 bases and J by 9 bases, with 10 bases of the junction left unmatched. CDR1 is MDHEN and CDR2 is SYDVKM in the germline V gene. CDR3 in DNA: TGTGCCAGCAGTCTCCCGGGGACAGGGGGCGACCAAGCTTTCTTT. It is translated as CASSLPGTGGDQAFF.

This sequence joins TRBV18 and TRBJ2-1; 11 bases agree with TRBD2. Germline trimming cut 6 bases from V and 5 bases from J; bases unmatched to any gene: 9. The germline V gene has CDR1 KGHSH and CDR2 LQKENI. This CDR3 has 16 residues. CDR3 DNA sequence: TGTGCCAGCTCCCGCAATCCGGGACTAGCGGACAATGAGCAGTTCTTC. Amino acids: CASSRNPGLADNEQFF.

V gene TRBV13 combines with J gene TRBJ2-5, with 9 positions matching TRBD2. Trimming removed 5 bases from V and 6 bases from J; junction bases left unmatched: 7. Per germline, CDR1 PRHDT and CDR2 FYEKMQ (reference sequence). This CDR3 contains 14 residues. The CDR3 region is CASSRRGGEKTQYF. CDR3 nucleotides: TGTGCCAGCAGCCGGCGGGGGGGCGAGAAGACCCAGTACTTC.

This clonotype turned up a few times. The J gene is TRBJ2-7, the V gene TRBV10-3; D might be TRBD1 (5 bases). In germline, CDR1 is ENHRY, CDR2 SYGVKD. Trimming left V 0 bases short and J 5 bases short, with 8 bases between. The CDR3 sequence is 13 residues long. CDR3 protein: CAISESVTDEQYF. The CDR3 DNA sequence: TGTGCCATCAGTGAGTCCGTGACAGACGAGCAGTACTTC.

The chain is built from TRBV6-6 and TRBJ2-2; D gene uncertain. This CDR3 has 14 amino acids. V gave up 2 bases and J gave up 1 base, with 5 bases separating them. The germline V gene encodes CDR1 MNHNY and CDR2 SVGAGI (reference sequence). The CDR3 nucleotides read TGTGCCAGCAGTTACGCGAGGAACACCGGGGAGCTGTTTTTT. This encodes CASSYARNTGELFF.

J is TRBJ2-2 and V is TRBV19; the match to TRBD2 covers 7 bases. CDR1 and CDR2 from the germline V gene are LNHDA and SQIVND (reference sequence). Germline trimming cut 6 bases from V and 5 bases from J; bases unmatched to any gene: 9. This CDR3 is 15 amino acids long. CDR3 region: CASSPRGTRTGELFF. The DNA for the CDR3 is TGTGCCAGTAGCCCGCGGGGGACGAGGACCGGGGAGCTGTTTTTT.

The rearrangement joins TRBV6-5 to TRBJ2-3; weak D call: TRBD2 (5 bases). Trimming cost V 4 bases and J 4 bases, with 12 bases left between them. There are 14 residues in the CDR3. CDR1 is MNHEY, CDR2 SVGAGI, per germline. The chain's CDR3 is CASSSLRGPDTQYF. In DNA form, the CDR3 reads TGTGCCAGCAGTTCCCTTCGGGGTCCAGATACGCAGTATTTT.

The CDR3 sequence: CASRQGVSDTQYF. CDR3 nucleotides: TGTGCCAGCAGACAGGGGGTGTCGGATACGCAGTATTTT. The rearrangement uses TRBV6-1 and TRBJ2-3, with 8 bases identical to TRBD1. V shed 6 bases, J shed 6 bases, and the junction held 5 bases outside the gene matches. CDR1 and CDR2 (germline): MNHNS, SASEGT. The CDR3 is made up of 13 amino acids.

This chain links TRBV12-3 or TRBV12-4 with TRBJ2-7, with 7 positions matching TRBD2. J was trimmed by 7 bases and V by 5 bases; bases with no gene match: 14. CDR3 length equals 15 residues. The CDR3 nucleotides are TGTGCCAGCAGTCCTGGCGGGACTACAATATCTGAGCAGTACTTC. Protein: CASSPGGTTISEQYF.

This clonotype was seen repeatedly, ten times or more. The CDR3 region is CASSGLGGVDTEAFF. CDR3 DNA: TGCGCCAGCAGCGGGCTCGGGGGAGTTGATACTGAAGCTTTCTTT. This chain joins TRBV5-1 and TRBJ1-1, with D possibly being TRBD1 (5 bases). Trimming took off 4 bases at V and 5 bases at J, with 18 bases between the two ends. Per germline, CDR1 SGHRS and CDR2 YFSETQ. This CDR3 has 15 amino acids.

This clonotype came up many times. The genes are TRBV6-5 and TRBJ2-3; TRBD1 matches 10 bases. Per germline, CDR1 MNHEY and CDR2 SVGAGI. With 2 bases clipped from V and 3 bases from J, the junction kept 2 bases outside the gene matches. There are 15 residues in the CDR3. The CDR3 loop reads CASSYGTGDTDTQYF. CDR3 DNA: TGTGCCAGCAGTTACGGGACAGGGGATACAGATACGCAGTATTTT.

This clonotype has at least ten counts. This chain uses TRBV20-1 with TRBJ1-1; D may be TRBD1 (6 bases). CDR1 and CDR2 from the germline V gene are DFQATT and SNEGSKA (reference sequence). Trimming removed 6 bases from V and 4 bases from J, with 12 bases in between. CDR3 size: 12 residues. The CDR3 spells CSAVQGGTEAFF. In DNA form, the CDR3 reads TGCAGTGCGGTACAGGGAGGCACTGAAGCTTTCTTT.

This clonotype occurred a few times. The chain has TRBV28 and TRBJ1-2; TRBD1 agrees at 8 bases. The CDR3 totals 14 residues. Trimming took 6 bases from V and 5 from J; bases not matched to a gene: 8. CDR1 is MDHEN and CDR2 is SYDVKM in the germline V gene. The CDR3 sequence: CASRSGQGLYGYTF. The CDR3 bases are TGTGCCAGCAGGAGCGGACAGGGCCTTTATGGCTACACCTTC.

Comment on this clonotype: One end of the junction is discordant with germline, which a read error may explain. The chain joins TRBV3-1 to TRBJ2-3; TRBD2 matches 10 bases. Germline CDR1 LGHDT, CDR2 YNNKEL (reference sequence). The CDR3 runs 14 residues. DNA for the CDR3: TGCGCCAGCAGCCTGGGGACTAGCGCAGATACGCAGTATTTT. As protein: CASSLGTSADTQYF.

The table lists this clonotype with many counts. V gene TRBV28 combines with J gene TRBJ2-3; maybe TRBD2 (5 bases). The CDR3 spans 14 residues. Germline V gene sequence: CDR1 MDHEN, CDR2 SYDVKM. The V gene lost 7 bases and the J gene lost 2 bases, with 13 bases spanning the gap. The CDR3 reads CASKVGANTDTQYF. CDR3 sequence (DNA): TGTGCCAGCAAGGTGGGAGCGAACACAGATACGCAGTATTTT.